These T cell receptor beta chains were read from a single sample in a study of OX40 agonist ivuxolimab in advanced cancers. Profiling relied on immunoSEQ multiplex PCR, and the TCRdb table lists in-frame clones only, not all of them. Among about 51,000 clones listed, approximately 80% were seen once. The material sequenced was CD4+ or CD8+ T cells sorted from blood, taken in a trial of the OX40 agonist ivuxolimab. The source is an adult with an advanced solid tumor such as melanoma, head and neck, liver or kidney cancer. Both conserved end residues are part of each CDR3. D genes are given only for firm matches. Clone size is stated in some rows and not others, as once, few, many or a class when expanded.

j_call: TRBJ2-1; clone_size: .; d_call: .; v_call: TRBV5-1; cdr3_aa: CASSFFPDSYNEQFF; cdr3_nt: TGCGCCAGCAGCTTCTTTCCCGACTCCTACAATGAGCAGTTCTTC
j_call: TRBJ2-6; clone_size: once; d_call: .; v_call: TRBV27; cdr3_aa: CASSLGGFSGANVLTF; cdr3_nt: TGTGCCAGCAGTCTAGGCGGCTTCTCTGGGGCCAACGTCCTGACTTTC
j_call: TRBJ2-1; clone_size: few; d_call: .; v_call: TRBV5-6; cdr3_aa: CASSLSFVGEQFF; cdr3_nt: TGTGCCAGCAGCTTGAGTTTTGTGGGGGAGCAGTTCTTC
j_call: TRBJ1-3; clone_size: few; d_call: .; v_call: TRBV4-1; cdr3_aa: CASSQVWVRGNTIYF; cdr3_nt: TGCGCCAGCAGCCAAGTTTGGGTGAGGGGAAACACCATATATTTT
j_call: TRBJ2-1; clone_size: .; d_call: TRBD2; v_call: TRBV18; cdr3_aa: CASSPIAGAYNEQFF; cdr3_nt: TGTGCCAGCTCACCGATAGCGGGAGCCTACAATGAGCAGTTCTTC
j_call: TRBJ1-2; clone_size: .; d_call: .; v_call: TRBV5-4; cdr3_aa: CASSWRRSYTF; cdr3_nt: TGTGCCAGCAGCTGGAGACGGAGCTACACCTTC
j_call: TRBJ1-2; clone_size: .; d_call: TRBD1; v_call: TRBV6-5; cdr3_aa: CASRRDSHDTF; cdr3_nt: TGTGCCAGCAGACGGGACAGTCATGACACCTTC
j_call: TRBJ2-5; clone_size: .; d_call: TRBD2; v_call: TRBV5-1; cdr3_aa: CASSGGGRAQETQYF; cdr3_nt: TGCGCCAGCAGCGGCGGGGGGCGGGCCCAAGAGACCCAGTACTTC
j_call: TRBJ2-7; clone_size: few; d_call: TRBD2; v_call: TRBV5-1; cdr3_aa: CASSPGTSGYEQYF; cdr3_nt: TGCGCCAGCAGCCCCGGGACTAGCGGCTACGAGCAGTACTTC
j_call: TRBJ2-7; clone_size: .; d_call: .; v_call: TRBV6-6; cdr3_aa: CASRKAYEQYF; cdr3_nt: TGTGCCAGCAGGAAGGCCTACGAGCAGTACTTC
j_call: TRBJ2-3; clone_size: .; d_call: .; v_call: TRBV28; cdr3_aa: CASSPGSTDTQYF; cdr3_nt: TGTGCCAGCAGCCCAGGGAGCACAGATACGCAGTATTTT
j_call: TRBJ2-1; clone_size: .; d_call: .; v_call: TRBV29-1; cdr3_aa: CSVEKSGARDEQFF; cdr3_nt: TGCAGCGTTGAGAAGTCGGGCGCGAGGGATGAGCAGTTCTTC
j_call: TRBJ2-5; clone_size: .; d_call: .; v_call: TRBV5-6; cdr3_aa: CASSSRGGSETQYF; cdr3_nt: TGTGCCAGCAGCTCTAGGGGCGGCTCGGAGACCCAGTACTTC
j_call: TRBJ1-2; clone_size: .; d_call: .; v_call: TRBV28; cdr3_aa: CASSLARAPLGYTF; cdr3_nt: TGTGCCAGCAGTTTAGCCAGGGCCCCGCTCGGCTACACCTTC
j_call: TRBJ2-3; clone_size: .; d_call: TRBD1; v_call: TRBV10-1; cdr3_aa: CASSESGTVVEDTQYF; cdr3_nt: TGCGCCAGCAGTGAGTCAGGGACAGTAGTCGAAGATACGCAGTATTTT
j_call: TRBJ1-2; clone_size: .; d_call: TRBD1; v_call: TRBV10-3; cdr3_aa: CAIGTVSDYGYTF; cdr3_nt: TGTGCCATCGGGACAGTCTCCGACTATGGCTACACCTTC
j_call: TRBJ1-2; clone_size: .; d_call: .; v_call: TRBV13; cdr3_aa: CASSSTGTIAYGYTF; cdr3_nt: TGTGCCAGCAGCTCAACCGGGACTATCGCCTATGGCTACACCTTC
j_call: TRBJ1-4; clone_size: .; d_call: .; v_call: TRBV6-5; cdr3_aa: CASSRTVTNEKLFF; cdr3_nt: TGTGCCAGCAGTCGGACGGTAACTAATGAAAAACTGTTTTTT
j_call: TRBJ1-1; clone_size: once; d_call: .; v_call: TRBV18; cdr3_aa: CASSPAAALMNTEAFF; cdr3_nt: TGTGCCAGCTCACCCGCGGCAGCCCTAATGAACACTGAAGCTTTCTTT
j_call: TRBJ1-4; clone_size: .; d_call: .; v_call: TRBV5-1; cdr3_aa: CASSQPGTNEKLFF; cdr3_nt: TGCGCCAGCTCTCAGCCGGGCACTAATGAAAAACTGTTTTTT
j_call: TRBJ2-5; clone_size: .; d_call: TRBD2; v_call: TRBV10-2; cdr3_aa: CASGRVGGETQYF; cdr3_nt: TGCGCCAGCGGCCGGGTGGGGGGGGAGACCCAGTACTTC
j_call: TRBJ1-5; clone_size: medium-sized; d_call: .; v_call: TRBV7-3; cdr3_aa: CASSLGPGTPQHF; cdr3_nt: TGTGCCAGCAGCTTAGGTCCCGGGACTCCCCAGCATTTT
j_call: TRBJ1-2; clone_size: once; d_call: TRBD1; v_call: TRBV30; cdr3_aa: CAWGQGGIYTF; cdr3_nt: TGTGCCTGGGGTCAGGGGGGTATCTACACCTTC
j_call: TRBJ1-1; clone_size: .; d_call: .; v_call: TRBV28; cdr3_aa: CASTLGRSAFF; cdr3_nt: TGTGCCAGCACCTTAGGGAGGAGCGCTTTCTTT
j_call: TRBJ2-7; clone_size: few; d_call: .; v_call: TRBV19; cdr3_aa: CASSMVMRAPNEQYF; cdr3_nt: TGTGCCAGTAGTATGGTCATGAGGGCGCCAAATGAGCAGTACTTC
j_call: TRBJ2-5; clone_size: .; d_call: .; v_call: TRBV28; cdr3_aa: CASLTQETQYF; cdr3_nt: TGTGCCAGCCTCACCCAAGAGACCCAGTACTTC
j_call: TRBJ2-7; clone_size: .; d_call: .; v_call: TRBV5-5; cdr3_aa: CASSPAGRQYEQYF; cdr3_nt: TGTGCCAGCAGCCCGGCAGGCAGGCAATACGAGCAGTACTTC
j_call: TRBJ2-7; clone_size: .; d_call: TRBD2; v_call: TRBV23-1; cdr3_aa: CASTLGTSGTYEQYF; cdr3_nt: TGCGCCAGCACGCTTGGGACTAGCGGAACCTACGAGCAGTACTTC
j_call: TRBJ1-6; clone_size: .; d_call: .; v_call: TRBV28; cdr3_aa: CASSLVLPNSPLHF; cdr3_nt: TGTGCCAGCAGTTTAGTTCTGCCAAATTCACCCCTCCACTTT
j_call: TRBJ2-7; clone_size: .; d_call: .; v_call: TRBV27; cdr3_aa: CASAPGTLLYEQYF; cdr3_nt: TGTGCCAGCGCCCCCGGGACCCTACTTTACGAGCAGTACTTC
j_call: TRBJ2-1; clone_size: .; d_call: .; v_call: TRBV11-2; cdr3_aa: CASSPNWNNEQFF; cdr3_nt: TGTGCCAGCAGCCCAAACTGGAACAATGAGCAGTTCTTC
j_call: TRBJ1-6; clone_size: .; d_call: TRBD1; v_call: TRBV5-1; cdr3_aa: CASSLDRENSPLHF; cdr3_nt: TGCGCCAGCAGCCTAGACAGGGAGAATTCACCCCTCCACTTT
j_call: TRBJ1-1; clone_size: .; d_call: .; v_call: TRBV28; cdr3_aa: CASSLGTRTAFF; cdr3_nt: TGTGCCAGCAGTTTAGGAACTAGGACGGCTTTCTTT
j_call: TRBJ2-3; clone_size: .; d_call: .; v_call: TRBV9; cdr3_aa: CASSVVDAGGTQYF; cdr3_nt: TGTGCCAGCAGCGTAGTGGATGCGGGCGGTACGCAGTATTTT
j_call: TRBJ1-3; clone_size: .; d_call: TRBD1; v_call: TRBV2; cdr3_aa: CATLPTGGSGNTIYF; cdr3_nt: TGTGCCACTCTTCCTACAGGGGGATCTGGAAACACCATATATTTT
j_call: TRBJ1-2; clone_size: .; d_call: TRBD1; v_call: TRBV7-9; cdr3_aa: CASSFGHRDRGRGGYGYTF; cdr3_nt: TGTGCCAGCAGCTTCGGCCACCGGGACAGGGGGCGCGGAGGGTATGGCTACACCTTC
j_call: TRBJ2-5; clone_size: .; d_call: TRBD1; v_call: TRBV5-1; cdr3_aa: CASSPGTGWEETQYF; cdr3_nt: TGCGCCAGCAGCCCAGGGACAGGGTGGGAAGAGACCCAGTACTTC
j_call: TRBJ1-2; clone_size: .; d_call: .; v_call: TRBV30; cdr3_aa: CAWSGLYSGYTF; cdr3_nt: TGTGCCTGGAGCGGTCTGTACTCTGGCTACACCTTC
j_call: TRBJ1-2; clone_size: .; d_call: .; v_call: TRBV6-1; cdr3_aa: CASSEGRSNYGYTF; cdr3_nt: TGTGCCAGCAGCGAAGGTCGCTCTAACTATGGCTACACCTTC
j_call: TRBJ1-4; clone_size: .; d_call: .; v_call: TRBV6-6; cdr3_aa: CASSYQGEKLFF; cdr3_nt: TGTGCCAGCAGTTACCAGGGGGAAAAACTGTTTTTT
j_call: TRBJ1-3; clone_size: .; d_call: .; v_call: TRBV20-1; cdr3_aa: CAWFNLDTIYF; cdr3_nt: TGCGCCTGGTTCAATCTAGACACCATATATTTT
j_call: TRBJ2-2; clone_size: .; d_call: .; v_call: TRBV9; cdr3_aa: CASSVAGSGAGELFF; cdr3_nt: TGTGCCAGCAGCGTAGCGGGGTCGGGTGCCGGGGAGCTGTTTTTT
j_call: TRBJ2-1; clone_size: .; d_call: .; v_call: TRBV5-4; cdr3_aa: CASSLGGTQGSEQFF; cdr3_nt: TGTGCCAGCAGCTTGGGCGGGACTCAGGGCAGTGAGCAGTTCTTC
j_call: TRBJ2-1; clone_size: .; d_call: .; v_call: TRBV10-1; cdr3_aa: CASSEFFLGMEQFF; cdr3_nt: TGCGCCAGCAGTGAATTCTTCCTTGGGATGGAACAGTTCTTC
j_call: TRBJ1-1; clone_size: .; d_call: .; v_call: TRBV5-6; cdr3_aa: CASSFYREAFF; cdr3_nt: TGTGCCAGCAGCTTCTACAGAGAAGCTTTCTTT
j_call: TRBJ2-5; clone_size: .; d_call: TRBD2; v_call: TRBV18; cdr3_aa: CASSPRAGVLQETQYF; cdr3_nt: TGTGCCAGCTCACCACGTGCGGGAGTACTACAAGAGACCCAGTACTTC
j_call: TRBJ1-5; clone_size: .; d_call: .; v_call: TRBV29-1; cdr3_aa: CSVLPGANQPQHF; cdr3_nt: TGCAGCGTTTTGCCCGGGGCCAATCAGCCCCAGCATTTT
j_call: TRBJ2-7; clone_size: .; d_call: .; v_call: TRBV27; cdr3_aa: CASSFYPAGTYEQYF; cdr3_nt: TGTGCCAGCAGTTTTTACCCAGCGGGCACCTACGAGCAGTACTTC
j_call: TRBJ1-1; clone_size: .; d_call: .; v_call: TRBV6-4; cdr3_aa: CASRRTENTEAFF; cdr3_nt: TGTGCCAGCCGGAGGACGGAGAACACTGAAGCTTTCTTT
j_call: TRBJ2-7; clone_size: .; d_call: TRBD2; v_call: TRBV18; cdr3_aa: CASSRSTGGDEQYF; cdr3_nt: TGTGCCAGCTCACGATCCACGGGAGGGGACGAGCAGTACTTC
j_call: TRBJ1-6; clone_size: .; d_call: .; v_call: TRBV7-8; cdr3_aa: CASSSSTGRSSYNSPLHF; cdr3_nt: TGTGCCAGCAGCTCCTCGACAGGAAGGAGCTCCTATAATTCACCCCTCCACTTT
j_call: TRBJ1-3; clone_size: .; d_call: TRBD1; v_call: TRBV28; cdr3_aa: CASSRDRQGQNTIYF; cdr3_nt: TGTGCCAGCAGCCGTGATAGACAGGGTCAGAACACCATATATTTT
j_call: TRBJ2-3; clone_size: .; d_call: .; v_call: TRBV7-2; cdr3_aa: CASSLSKVDTQYF; cdr3_nt: TGTGCCAGCAGCCTTTCGAAGGTAGATACGCAGTATTTT
j_call: TRBJ2-7; clone_size: .; d_call: .; v_call: TRBV5-4; cdr3_aa: CASSLGPSSYEQYF; cdr3_nt: TGTGCCAGCAGCTTAGGGCCGAGCTCCTACGAGCAGTACTTC
j_call: TRBJ2-7; clone_size: .; d_call: .; v_call: TRBV7-9; cdr3_aa: CASSLAGPSSYEQYF; cdr3_nt: TGTGCCAGCAGCTTAGCGGGTCCAAGCTCCTACGAGCAGTACTTC
j_call: TRBJ1-1; clone_size: .; d_call: .; v_call: TRBV10-3; cdr3_aa: CATLEGMNTEAFF; cdr3_nt: TGTGCCACCCTTGAGGGGATGAACACTGAAGCTTTCTTT
j_call: TRBJ2-3; clone_size: .; d_call: .; v_call: TRBV29-1; cdr3_aa: CSVVTGREATDTQYF; cdr3_nt: TGCAGCGTTGTTACAGGGCGCGAGGCCACAGATACGCAGTATTTT
j_call: TRBJ2-1; clone_size: .; d_call: .; v_call: TRBV9; cdr3_aa: CASSVAPSDEQFF; cdr3_nt: TGTGCCAGCAGCGTAGCTCCCTCGGATGAGCAGTTCTTC
j_call: TRBJ2-7; clone_size: .; d_call: .; v_call: TRBV10-1; cdr3_aa: CASSSSGQTYEQYF; cdr3_nt: TGCGCCAGCAGTTCAAGCGGGCAGACTTACGAGCAGTACTTC
j_call: TRBJ2-6; clone_size: .; d_call: TRBD1; v_call: TRBV4-1; cdr3_aa: CASSQGDRASGANVLTF; cdr3_nt: TGCGCCAGCAGCCAAGGGGACAGGGCTTCTGGGGCCAACGTCCTGACTTTC